This T cell receptor beta chain derives from a study of cytomegalovirus exposure and HLA in healthy donors. Samples came from healthy bone marrow donors. The CDR3 has 15 amino acids. CDR1 is MDHEN and CDR2 is SYDVKM in the germline V gene. The trim removed 8 bases at V and 7 bases at J, leaving 10 bases unmatched. 60 Vbeta and 13 Jbeta primers were used in PCR. TCRdb's copy holds only in-frame clones and misses some; the assay was immunoSEQ multiplex PCR. The sample shows over 130,000 clones, approximately 79% of them seen only once. This chain joins TRBV28 and TRBJ2-1; 11 bases are a match to TRBD1. This receptor was taken from a man aged 50 to 60 in good health and CMV-seropositive. Sequencing was done on a sample of PBMCs. The CDR3 region is CASLGTGGGLNEQFF. CDR3 DNA: TGTGCCAGCTTAGGGACAGGGGGTGGATTGAATGAGCAGTTCTTC.